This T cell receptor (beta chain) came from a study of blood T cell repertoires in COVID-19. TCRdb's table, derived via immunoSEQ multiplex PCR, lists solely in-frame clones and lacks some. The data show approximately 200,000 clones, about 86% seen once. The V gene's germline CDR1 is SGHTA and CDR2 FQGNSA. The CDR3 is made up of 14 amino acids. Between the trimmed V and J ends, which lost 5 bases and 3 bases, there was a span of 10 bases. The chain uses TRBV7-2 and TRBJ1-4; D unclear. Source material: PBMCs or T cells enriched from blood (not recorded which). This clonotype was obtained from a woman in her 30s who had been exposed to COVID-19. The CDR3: CASSRRVANEKLFF. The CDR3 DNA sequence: TGTGCCAGCAGCAGACGGGTAGCTAATGAAAAACTGTTTTTT.